This paragraph covers one TCR beta chain sequence. Its target is not known. Incorporated into the TCR beta cDNA libraries were unique molecular identifiers, which served to reduce PCR and sequencing biases. MiXCR, applied by TCRdb to the PCR reads, yields one record per CDR3 protein. The profile shows 750,000 to 950,000 distinct CDR3 sequences, around 53% of them singletons. The data belong to a study of post-analysis software for immune sequencing data. Broader study findings: Comparison of patients with controls showed a handful of TRBV segments more frequent in patients, TRBV5-6, TRBV5-1 and TRBV20-1 among them.

The CDR3 contains 15 residues. Germline CDR1 reads SGHTA; CDR2 reads FQGTGA. V was clipped by 5 bases and J by 9 bases, with 20 bases between them. The sequencing input was blood. This chain connects TRBV7-3 to TRBJ2-1, with D hard to call. The TCR comes from a girl aged 5-17 years with multiple sclerosis. CDR3 in amino acids: CASSLGIRHSSEQFF. The CDR3 coding sequence is TGTGCCAGCAGCCTAGGGATCCGACATAGTAGTGAGCAGTTCTTC.